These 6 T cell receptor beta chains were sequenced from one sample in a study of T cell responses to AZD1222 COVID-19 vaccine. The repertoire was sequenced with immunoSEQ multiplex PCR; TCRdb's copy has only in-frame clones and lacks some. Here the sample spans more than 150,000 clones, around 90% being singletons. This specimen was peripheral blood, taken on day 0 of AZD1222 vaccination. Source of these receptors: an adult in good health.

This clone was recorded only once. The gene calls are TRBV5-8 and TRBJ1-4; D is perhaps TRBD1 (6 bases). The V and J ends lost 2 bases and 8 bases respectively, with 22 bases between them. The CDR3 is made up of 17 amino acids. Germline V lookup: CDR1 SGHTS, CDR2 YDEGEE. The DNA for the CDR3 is TGTGCCAGCAGCTTATTTCGGGACACCCTCGGTGGGGAAAAACTGTTTTTT. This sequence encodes CASSLFRDTLGGEKLFF.

The CDR3 spells CASSYSFRGAYGYTF. CDR3 DNA: TGTGCCAGCAGTTACTCGTTCCGGGGGGCTTATGGCTACACCTTC. The chain recombines TRBV6-5 with TRBJ1-2, with D maybe TRBD1 (6 bases). This CDR3 comprises 15 residues. Germline loops: CDR1 MNHEY, CDR2 SVGAGI. V was cut by 0 bases and J by 5 bases, with 13 bases left in between.

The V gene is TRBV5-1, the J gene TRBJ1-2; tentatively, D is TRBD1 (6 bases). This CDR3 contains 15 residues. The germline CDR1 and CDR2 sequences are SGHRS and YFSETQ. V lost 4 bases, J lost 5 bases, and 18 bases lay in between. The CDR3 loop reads CASSGGTTVQYGYTF. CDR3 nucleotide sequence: TGCGCCAGCAGCGGCGGGACAACTGTACAGTATGGCTACACCTTC.

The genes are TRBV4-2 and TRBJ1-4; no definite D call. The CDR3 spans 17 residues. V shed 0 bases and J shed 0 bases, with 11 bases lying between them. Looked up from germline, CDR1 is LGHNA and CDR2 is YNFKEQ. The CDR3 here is CASSQDPSSATNEKLFF. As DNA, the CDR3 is TGTGCCAGCAGCCAAGATCCCAGCTCTGCAACTAATGAAAAACTGTTTTTT.

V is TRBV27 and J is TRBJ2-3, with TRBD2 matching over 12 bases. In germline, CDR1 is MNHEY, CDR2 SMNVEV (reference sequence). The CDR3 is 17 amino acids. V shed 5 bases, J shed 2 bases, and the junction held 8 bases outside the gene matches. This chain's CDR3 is CASSLLAGGTYTDTQYF. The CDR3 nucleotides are TGTGCCAGCAGTCTCCTAGCGGGGGGGACCTACACAGATACGCAGTATTTT.

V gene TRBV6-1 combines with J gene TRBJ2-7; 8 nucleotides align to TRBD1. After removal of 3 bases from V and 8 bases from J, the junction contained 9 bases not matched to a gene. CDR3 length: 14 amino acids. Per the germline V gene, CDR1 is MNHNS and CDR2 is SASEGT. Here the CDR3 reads CASSDLGTGLKQYF. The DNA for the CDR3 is TGTGCCAGCAGTGACCTCGGGACAGGCCTTAAGCAGTACTTC.